This T cell receptor (beta chain) was found in a study of OX40 agonist ivuxolimab in advanced cancers. The study in broad terms: Ivuxolimab was a fully human IgG2 agonistic monoclonal antibody targeting the costimulatory receptor OX40 (CD134). Intravenous ivuxolimab was administered to patients every 2 weeks at six dose levels: 0.01, 0.1, 0.3, 1.5, 3 and 10 mg/kg. Among the 52 dose-escalation patients, approximately 20 had hepatocellular carcinoma, roughly 15 melanoma, 9 renal cell carcinoma and 9 head and neck cancer. A male proportion of roughly 80% and a mean age of around 60 years, ranging from about 20 to 85, were recorded for the dose-escalation cohort. Patients were allowed to have had prior anti-PD-1, anti-PD-L1 or anti-CTLA-4 therapy, and approximately 40% of the dose-escalation patients had been treated with checkpoint inhibitors. Three dose-escalation patients achieved partial responses, one with hepatocellular carcinoma and two with cutaneous melanoma. The point of sequencing TCRbeta in the periphery was to test whether ivuxolimab changed TCR sequence diversity and drove clonal T-cell expansion. The paper reports the monotherapy dose-escalation portion (N = 52 patients) of the phase I ivuxolimab trial. What the authors observed across the whole study: Partial responders in the 0.1-3.0 mg/kg groups had among the lowest normalized peripheral clonal expansion, especially among CD8+ T cells. Low levels of normalized T-cell clonal expansion were also shown by some nonresponding patients. Which antigens the clonally expanded peripheral T cells were specific for was not determined. After ivuxolimab, more expanded clones were found on average in CD8+ T cells than in CD4+ T cells. Clonal expansion of both CD4+ and CD8+ blood T cells was observed from baseline to week 6 at doses 0.1 to 3.0 mg/kg.

On this clone: What antigen it recognizes has not been identified. Base qualities are not at hand, and no much larger clone is one base apart.

The trial excluded patients who had a history of autoimmune disease or were on systemic immunosuppression. Peripheral blood for TCR sequencing was collected from all dose cohorts at baseline, on cycle 4 day 1, and on cycle 7 day 1. Samples were obtained from an open-label, multicenter, first-in-human phase I dose-escalation trial of ivuxolimab. Adults with locally advanced or metastatic melanoma, renal cell carcinoma, hepatocellular carcinoma or head and neck squamous cell carcinoma were enrolled in the trial. CD4+ and CD8+ T cells were sorted separately from peripheral blood before TCR sequencing. The junction carries 3 bases between V and J, which are trimmed by 0 bases and 6 bases respectively. The CDR3 runs 12 amino acids, cysteine and phenylalanine included. Only the CDR3 DNA is retained, 36 bases long and in frame from the first base. The germline V gene (reference sequence) supplies CDR1 WNHNN and CDR2 SYGVQD.

Genomic DNA was isolated from the sorted cells so that the TCRbeta CDR3 region could be sequenced. TCRbeta CDR3 regions were sequenced using the immunoSEQ Assay. TCRdb retrieved this table from immuneACCESS and kept in-frame rearrangements only. Not all clones are present; in checked studies, unresolved V genes account for under half, and no reason is known for the remainder. The sample profile shows 51,000 or so clones; approximately 85% of them were found once. The top ten clonotypes cover less than 2% of the sample. Source: CD4+ or CD8+ T cells sorted from blood, taken in a trial of the OX40 agonist ivuxolimab. This TCR derives from an adult with an advanced solid tumor such as melanoma, head and neck, liver or kidney cancer. The rearranged segments are TRBV10-1 and TRBJ2-1, with the identity of the D gene unclear. The CDR3 corresponds to CASSESRNEQFF. The bases are TGCGCCAGCAGTGAGTCGCGCAATGAGCAGTTCTTC.